Presented here are 25 T cell receptor beta chains from one specimen sequenced in a study of regulatory T cells in long-lasting Graves disease. Time point reported: newly diagnosed GD, antithyroid drugs for less than 3 months. From RNA extracted from PBMCs, the TCR library was made. The authors built TCR beta libraries using iRepertoire HTBI primers and Arm-PCR of CDR3 regions. MiXCR, applied by TCRdb to the multiplex PCR reads, yields one record per CDR3 protein. The data contain a few hundred thousand distinct CDR3 sequences, around 21% of them singletons. The material sequenced was peripheral blood mononuclear cells (PBMCs), taken at new diagnosis, from a patient treated with antithyroid drugs. The source is a female donor with Graves disease.

Turning to this clonotype: This may stem from a read error, because a much larger clone lies one nucleotide away. In this CDR3 the conserved last residue, phenylalanine or tryptophan, is missing, so a read error is likely. The chain is built from TRBV18 and TRBJ2-1; D possibly corresponds to TRBD2 (6 bases). CDR3 length: 16 amino acids. V was cut by 0 bases and J by 6 bases, with 15 bases left in between. Germline V lookup: CDR1 KGHSH, CDR2 LQKENI. CDR3 sequence (DNA): TGTGCCAGCTCACCACCGGCGGTGGGGGACTCCAATGAGCAGTTCCTC. It encodes CASSPPAVGDSNEQFL.

The rearrangement links TRBV30 to TRBJ2-7, with D possibly being TRBD2 (5 bases). The germline V and J ends were trimmed by 4 bases and 4 bases, with 17 bases remaining between them. Per germline, CDR1 GTSNPN and CDR2 SVGIG (reference sequence). The CDR3 is 14 amino acids. The CDR3 sequence is CAWTRGPQRYEQYF. In nucleotides, the CDR3 is TGTGCCTGGACCCGGGGTCCTCAGAGGTACGAGCAGTACTTC.

This clonotype showed up many times. The rearrangement links TRBV20-1 to TRBJ1-2; 7 nucleotides align to TRBD1. The CDR3 has 14 amino acids. V trimming: 2 bases; J trimming: 1 base; junction bases outside the gene matches: 4. From germline, CDR1 is DFQATT and CDR2 SNEGSKA (reference sequence). CDR3 in amino acids: CSARRDSNNYGYTF. Here the CDR3 DNA reads TGCAGTGCTAGAAGGGACAGCAATAACTATGGCTACACCTTC.

The table lists this clonotype with a few counts. The V call is TRBV19, the J call TRBJ2-1; 9 nucleotides line up with TRBD2. The V and J ends lost 4 bases and 6 bases, in that order; junction bases with no gene match: 10. The germline V gene encodes CDR1 LNHDA and CDR2 SQIVND (reference sequence). There are 16 residues in the CDR3. In DNA form, the CDR3 reads TGTGCCAGTAGTAAATCCGGGACTAGCAGATCCAATGAGCAGTTCTTC. This sequence encodes CASSKSGTSRSNEQFF.

This clonotype was observed at least ten times. V usage is TRBV7-6 and J usage is TRBJ2-3; maybe TRBD1 (8 bases). Trimming stripped 0 bases from V and 5 bases from J, with 12 bases between. Germline loops: CDR1 SGHVS, CDR2 FNYEAQ. This CDR3 has 15 amino acids. As DNA, the CDR3 is TGTGCCAGCAGCTTAGCTCACAGGGGGGGAGATACGCAGTATTTT. Translation gives CASSLAHRGGDTQYF.

This clonotype was seen repeatedly, ten times or more. The chain joins TRBV5-1 to TRBJ2-3; TRBD2 might be the D (6 bases). V lost 7 bases to trimming and J lost 6 bases, with 24 bases between them. The CDR3 is 16 residues long. CDR1 is SGHRS and CDR2 is YFSETQ in the germline V gene. The CDR3: CASRRGLTPREDTQYF. The CDR3 DNA reads TGCGCCAGCCGCCGAGGCCTGACTCCCCGGGAGGATACGCAGTATTTT.

The V gene is TRBV6-2 or TRBV6-3, the J gene TRBJ2-1; D is ambiguous. The V gene's germline CDR1 is MNHEY and CDR2 SVGEGT. The CDR3 sequence is 19 residues long. V gave up 5 bases and J gave up 0 bases, with 23 bases separating them. Here the CDR3 reads CASSPRPGSTPSSYNEQFF. CDR3 DNA sequence: TGTGCCAGCAGTCCACGACCGGGCTCCACACCGAGCTCCTACAATGAGCAGTTCTTC.

In this sample, this clonotype turned up many times. The chain combines TRBV29-1 with TRBJ2-7; tentative D call: TRBD1 (7 bases). Trimming removed 7 bases at V and 4 bases at J, with 17 bases between. Per the germline V gene, CDR1 is SQVTM and CDR2 is ANQGSEA. CDR3 length: 13 residues. In DNA, the CDR3 is TGCAGCGCCCGCACAGGGGCGGGATACGAGCAGTACTTC. This codes for CSARTGAGYEQYF.

This clonotype has ten or more counts. The V gene is TRBV24-1, the J gene TRBJ2-3; D gene unclear. The CDR3 runs to 15 residues. With 1 base removed from V and 0 bases from J, the gap between germline ends came to 7 bases. Per germline, CDR1 KGHDR and CDR2 SFDVKD. Written as DNA, the CDR3 is TGTGCCACCAGTGATTTAACAGATAGCACAGATACGCAGTATTTT. Translating gives CATSDLTDSTDTQYF.

This clonotype was observed once. This chain links TRBV6-2 or TRBV6-3 with TRBJ1-4, with TRBD1 as a possible D gene (6 bases). This CDR3 is 15 amino acids long. CDR1 is MNHEY and CDR2 is SVGEGT in the germline V gene. V lost 2 bases, J lost 0 bases, and 7 bases lay in between. CDR3 region: CASSYGTTTNEKLFF. The CDR3 DNA sequence: TGTGCCAGCAGTTACGGGACAACAACTAATGAAAAACTGTTTTTT.

This clonotype was seen at least ten times. The V gene is TRBV12-3 or TRBV12-4, the J gene TRBJ2-7; D is unresolved. Trimming stripped 5 bases from V and 2 bases from J, with 7 bases between. This CDR3 contains 12 residues. CDR3 in DNA: TGTGCCAGCAGTCCTGGAGCCTACGAGCAGTACTTC. Translated: CASSPGAYEQYF.

There are many counts of this clonotype. V is TRBV5-1 and J is TRBJ2-1; the D gene is possibly TRBD1 (6 bases). From germline, CDR1 is SGHRS and CDR2 YFSETQ. V was pared by 4 bases and J by 2 bases, with 16 bases between. The CDR3 covers 16 residues. CDR3 region: CASSLLGAGAYNEQFF. CDR3 coding DNA: TGCGCCAGCAGCCTTTTGGGGGCAGGTGCCTACAATGAGCAGTTCTTC.

This clonotype was observed a few times. The CDR3 spells CASSKMGTGGAYGYTF. In DNA form, the CDR3 reads TGTGCCAGCAGCAAAATGGGGACAGGGGGCGCCTATGGCTACACCTTC. The V and J genes are TRBV7-6 and TRBJ1-2, with 12 nucleotides matching TRBD1. The CDR3 length is 16 residues. V shed 5 bases, J shed 4 bases, and the junction held 8 bases outside the gene matches. Per germline, CDR1 SGHVS and CDR2 FNYEAQ.

This clonotype was observed many times. The V call is TRBV11-3, the J call TRBJ2-5; TRBD2 aligns across 11 bases. Germline CDR1 and CDR2: SGHNT and YENEEA. The CDR3 length is 15 residues. V shed 4 bases and J 9 bases; nucleotides not matched to a gene: 10. Here the CDR3 DNA reads TGTGCCAGCAGCTCAGGAGAAGGGACTAGCGGTCCCCAGTACTTC. It is translated as CASSSGEGTSGPQYF.

This clonotype appeared many times. The V and J genes are TRBV6-1 and TRBJ1-1, with 7 nucleotides matching TRBD1. V gave up 6 bases and J gave up 0 bases; unmatched junction bases: 4. This CDR3 region has 14 residues. The V gene's germline CDR1 is MNHNS and CDR2 SASEGT. CDR3 nucleotides: TGTGCCAGCAGAGACAGGGCCATGAACACTGAAGCTTTCTTT. It is translated as CASRDRAMNTEAFF.

The J gene is TRBJ1-3, the V gene TRBV6-4, with D possibly being TRBD1 (5 bases). The CDR3 covers 15 residues. Germline CDR1 MRHNA, CDR2 SNTAGT. V lost 5 bases, J lost 2 bases, and 13 bases lay in between. This CDR3 is CASSYQTETGNTIYF. CDR3 in DNA: TGTGCCAGCAGTTATCAGACAGAAACTGGAAACACCATATATTTT.

V gene TRBV10-3 combines with J gene TRBJ2-7, with D maybe TRBD2 (5 bases). Germline V CDR1 and CDR2: ENHRY, SYGVKD. The V and J ends lost 6 bases and 0 bases respectively, with 18 bases between them. The CDR3 spans 16 residues. CDR3 in amino acids: CAISLSLVGSSYEQYF. CDR3 DNA: TGTGCCATCAGCCTCTCTTTAGTTGGGAGCTCCTACGAGCAGTACTTC.

This clonotype was seen at least ten times. The chain recombines TRBV7-2 with TRBJ2-4, with a weak D call TRBD1 (6 bases). Deletions cut 5 bases from V and 1 base from J, with 12 bases between. The CDR3 loop spans 15 amino acids. CDR1 and CDR2 (germline): SGHTA, FQGNSA. The CDR3 nucleotides read TGTGCCAGCAGCCGACTTCAGGGGGCCAAAAACATTCAGTACTTC. Translated: CASSRLQGAKNIQYF.

This clonotype was seen more than once but under ten times. This chain joins TRBV29-1 and TRBJ1-3, with 7 bases fitting TRBD1. V dropped 7 bases and J dropped 4; count of bases not matched to a gene: 13. The CDR3 runs to 15 residues. Germline CDR1 and CDR2: SQVTM and ANQGSEA. DNA of the CDR3: TGCAGCGCTCGCGGGCGTTTGGGACAGGGAAACACCATATATTTT. Translating gives CSARGRLGQGNTIYF.

In its sample, this clonotype was seen many times. The genes are TRBV20-1 and TRBJ2-7; 10 bases fit TRBD2. CDR1 is DFQATT and CDR2 is SNEGSKA in the germline V gene (reference sequence). This CDR3 region has 15 residues. The junction had 11 bases not matched to a gene; V was cut back by 3 bases and J by 6 bases. The DNA for the CDR3 is TGCAGTGCTAGTGGAGGAGCGGGAGGGGTGGGCGAGCAGTACTTC. Protein sequence: CSASGGAGGVGEQYF.

The J gene is TRBJ2-3, the V gene TRBV10-3; 11 bases match TRBD2. The V gene end was trimmed by 10 bases and the J gene end by 3 bases; junction bases not matched to a gene: 12. Germline values: CDR1 ENHRY, CDR2 SYGVKD. This CDR3 comprises 16 residues. CDR3 protein: CATTSGGRARTDTQYF. The CDR3 DNA reads as TGTGCCACCACTAGCGGGGGCCGTGCGAGGACAGATACGCAGTATTTT.

This clonotype showed up many times. The V and J genes are TRBV12-3 or TRBV12-4 and TRBJ2-3; 7 bases align to TRBD2. Trimming at V came to 6 bases and at J to 7 bases, leaving 16 bases not matched to a gene. This CDR3 region has 16 residues. CDR3 in DNA: TGTGCCAGCAGAAAGAGACTAGCTCACCAGGGAAATACGCAGTATTTT. This gives the protein CASRKRLAHQGNTQYF.

The chain couples TRBV7-2 to TRBJ2-5; 10 nucleotides line up with TRBD2. The ends lost 5 bases at V and 5 bases at J; junction bases unmatched: 8. The CDR3 contains 15 residues. The germline CDR1 and CDR2 sequences are SGHTA and FQGNSA. CDR3 loop: CASSRERGGEETQYF. The CDR3 nucleotides are TGTGCCAGCAGCCGCGAGCGGGGGGGCGAGGAGACCCAGTACTTC. The full variable domain, completed using reference TRBV7-2 and TRBJ2-5, is GAGVSQSPSNKVTEKGKDVELRCDPISGHTALYWYRQSLGQGLEFLIYFQGNSAPDKSGLPSDRFSAERTGGSVSTLTIQRTQQEDSAVYLCASSRERGGEETQYFGPGTRLLVL.

This clonotype was seen at least ten times. Its ends do not fully match the called genes, so a read error is possible. V gene TRBV13 combines with J gene TRBJ2-1, with TRBD1 matching over 8 bases. This CDR3 spans 14 amino acids. Germline V gene lookup returns CDR1 PRHDT and CDR2 FYEKMQ (reference sequence). CDR3 region: CASSLDRVYNEQFF. The CDR3 coding sequence is TGCGCCAGCAGCTTGGACAGGGTGTACAATGAGCAGTTCTTC.

This clonotype was found a few times. The chain carries TRBV25-1 and TRBJ2-3, with 8 positions matching TRBD2. With V trimmed by 4 bases and J by 6 bases, 6 bases remained unmatched. The length of the CDR3 is 14 residues. Germline V gene sequence: CDR1 MGHDK, CDR2 SYGVNS. The CDR3 DNA follows: TGTGCCAGCAGTGTGGGAGCGGGAGTGGATACGCAGTATTTT. It specifies CASSVGAGVDTQYF.